This T cell receptor beta chain was sequenced for a study of vaccination effects on CD4 cells after COVID-19. Study summary: Antigen-specific CD4+ T cell clonotypes were called by their expansion after viral peptide-pool culture in ViraFEST. Samples collected post-vaccine were obtained a median of 72 days after the second dose. Study-level points and caveats: Marked clonal contraction was seen in infection- and vaccine-induced clones late after vaccination.

Remarks on this clone: The antigen remains undetermined.

Germline lookup yields CDR1 MNHEY and CDR2 SVGEGT. Trimming removed 6 bases from V and 5 bases from J; junction bases left unmatched: 12. This CDR3 region has 16 residues. Subsequent to less than twelve days of culture, CD4+ T cells were isolated. From March to December 2020, the person had a SARS-CoV-2 infection that was confirmed by PCR. It was two doses of either the BNT162b2 or mRNA-1273 vaccine that participants received. Profiled with immunoSEQ multiplex PCR; TCRdb holds only in-frame clones, not every one. This repertoire shows roughly 46,000 clones, about 76% found once; its top ten account for approximately 5.4%.

The sequenced sample was CD4+ T cells from PBMCs cultured without peptide, obtained after COVID-19 vaccination. The rearrangement joins TRBV6-2 or TRBV6-3 to TRBJ2-1, with TRBD1 identical over 8 bases. The clonotype was recovered from a human donor who had a prior SARS-CoV-2 infection. CDR3 nucleotides: TGTGCCAGCAGCTTAAAAGACAGGGGATGGGACAATGAGCAGTTCTTC. Encoded protein: CASSLKDRGWDNEQFF.